This entry features one TCR beta chain sequence. This clone has a handful of counts. The specificity of this receptor is unknown. No quality values exist for individual bases; no much larger clone is one base distant. This specimen comes from a study of T cell changes during pregnancy in multiple sclerosis (dated by TCRdb to between 2019 and 2020). With regard to the full study: Changes in the T cell repertoire over the course of pregnancy were examined in this study in women with multiple sclerosis.

The CDR3, from cysteine to phenylalanine, totals 17 residues. Only the CDR3 part of the read is kept: 51 bases, read in frame from the first base. V has 7 bases trimmed and J has 3 bases trimmed; junction bases matching no gene number 17. The germline V gene (reference sequence) gives CDR1 as LNHDA and CDR2 as SQIVND. Libraries came from the immunoSEQ multiplex PCR assay. The clones in this table, taken by TCRdb from immuneACCESS, are in-frame only. Not every clone is retained; where verified, under half of the shortfall comes from an unresolved V gene, and the cause of the rest is unknown. Within this sample are around 50,000 clones, with approximately 95% of them counted one time only. 5.5% to 7.5% of the sample rests with the top ten.

This clonotype was sampled from a female donor with multiple sclerosis, enrolled in a pregnancy study. Here the sequenced sample was CD8+ T cells from peripheral blood mononuclear cells, taken in the first trimester of pregnancy. Here the chain combines TRBV19 and TRBJ1-1; 7 central bases correspond to TRBD1. This receptor carries the CDR3 CASKRGQYLTRDTEAFF. DNA sequence: TGTGCCAGTAAAAGGGGACAGTACCTAACCAGGGACACTGAAGCTTTCTTT.